These 32 T cell receptor beta chains share one sample of origin, sequenced in a study of breast tumors, draining lymph nodes, adjacent tissues. Samples came from axillary lymph nodes draining the breast cancer. MiXCR, applied by TCRdb to the multiplex PCR reads, yields one record per CDR3 protein. The sample lists under 110,000 distinct CDR3 sequences, around 30% occurring once. Sequencing input: axillary lymph node tissue. Receptors were obtained from a female donor with breast cancer. Some clones in this sample may be carry-over from other donors' samples.

This clonotype was recorded many times. The rearrangement uses TRBV19 and TRBJ2-1; D possibly corresponds to TRBD1 (5 bases). This CDR3 is 16 amino acids long. The V gene's germline CDR1 is LNHDA and CDR2 SQIVND (reference sequence). V dropped 1 base and J dropped 3 bases, with 13 bases sitting between them. CDR3 in DNA: TGTGCCAGTAGTATAGGCTGGGGCACGGACTACAATGAGCAGTTCTTC. Amino acids: CASSIGWGTDYNEQFF.

The rearrangement uses TRBV12-3 or TRBV12-4 and TRBJ1-1, with 7 bases fitting TRBD1. CDR3 length: 13 amino acids. V shed 6 bases and J 10 bases; nucleotides not matched to a gene: 11. The CDR3 protein is CASSQPDRAIAFF. Written as DNA, the CDR3 is TGTGCCAGCAGCCAACCCGACAGGGCGATAGCTTTCTTT.

This clonotype was counted ten times or more. The chain uses TRBV20-1 and TRBJ1-5, with D maybe TRBD1 (6 bases). V was pared by 6 bases and J by 6 bases, with 18 bases between. From germline, CDR1 is DFQATT and CDR2 SNEGSKA (reference sequence). The CDR3 runs 14 residues. CDR3: CSAPLQGFSQPQHF. CDR3 nucleotide sequence: TGCAGTGCCCCCCTCCAGGGGTTCAGTCAGCCCCAGCATTTT.

This clonotype was found many times. The chain joins TRBV5-5 to TRBJ2-6; 11 bases are a match to TRBD1. The CDR3 covers 20 residues. Trimming cost V 5 bases and J 0 bases; bases outside gene matches: 13. Per the germline V gene, CDR1 is SGHKS and CDR2 is YYEKEE (reference sequence). The CDR3 sequence: CASRPTPGQGVVSGANVLTF. CDR3 coding DNA: TGTGCCAGCAGACCTACTCCGGGACAGGGGGTGGTCTCTGGGGCCAACGTCCTGACTTTC.

This clonotype came up a few times. A read error may be the cause here, since a much bigger clone is one base away. This chain joins TRBV5-8 and TRBJ1-5, with D hard to call. This CDR3 comprises 13 residues. V gave up 6 bases and J gave up 6 bases, with 13 bases separating them. In germline, CDR1 is SGHTS, CDR2 YDEGEE. The CDR3 sequence: CASTAHMTQPQHF. Here the CDR3 DNA reads TGTGCCAGCACCGCGCACATGACTCAGCCCCAGCATTTT. Filled out from reference TRBV5-8 and TRBJ1-5, the complete variable domain reads EAGVTQSPTHLIKTRGQQATLRCSPISGHTSVYWYQQALGLGLQFLLWYDEGEERNRGNFPPRFSGRQFPNYSSELNVNALELEDSALYLCASTAHMTQPQHFGDGTRLSIL.

Sample share makes this clonotype medium-sized. V usage is TRBV24-1 and J usage is TRBJ1-2; D is undetermined. Germline CDR1 and CDR2: KGHDR and SFDVKD. The ends were cut back, 1 base at V and 2 bases at J, with 7 bases in the middle. This CDR3 spans 14 amino acids. The CDR3 loop is CATSDFAQNYGYTF. CDR3 DNA sequence: TGTGCCACCAGTGATTTTGCACAGAACTATGGCTACACCTTC.

With regard to this clonotype: The junction differs from germline at one of its ends, possibly a read error. The chain recombines TRBV24-1 with TRBJ2-2, with D perhaps TRBD2 (6 bases). The CDR3 extends over 14 amino acids. The V gene's germline CDR1 is KGHDR and CDR2 SFDVKD. The CDR3 DNA sequence: TGTGCCCCGGGAGACTGGTGGCACGCCGGGAAGCTGTTTTTT. This codes for CAPGDWWHAGKLFF.

Ten or more counts support this clonotype. This chain joins TRBV9 and TRBJ2-1; no clear D. CDR3 length: 16 residues. Germline V CDR1 and CDR2: SGDLS, YYNGEE. V was cut by 0 bases and J by 3 bases, with 13 bases left in between. CDR3 DNA sequence: TGTGCCAGCAGCGTAGCTCCGGGCCCCGGCTACAATGAGCAGTTCTTC. Protein product: CASSVAPGPGYNEQFF. The full variable domain, completed using reference TRBV9 and TRBJ2-1, is DSGVTQTPKHLITATGQRVTLRCSPRSGDLSVYWYQQSLDQGLQFLIQYYNGEERAKGNILERFSAQQFPDLHSELNLSSLELGDSALYFCASSVAPGPGYNEQFFGPGTRLTVL.

Here the CDR3 reads CASSLDRTTQYF. CDR3 DNA: TGTGCCAGCAGCTTGGACCGAACTACGCAGTATTTT. This chain links TRBV7-2 with TRBJ2-3; D is unclear. The CDR3 loop spans 12 amino acids. Germline V gene data show CDR1 as SGHTA and CDR2 as FQGNSA. Trimming pared 3 bases from V and 8 bases from J, leaving 9 bases between.

This clonotype was recorded at least ten times. The chain is built from TRBV12-3 or TRBV12-4 and TRBJ2-1; 9 nucleotides agree with TRBD2. The CDR3 loop spans 16 amino acids. Trimming at V came to 0 bases and at J to 5 bases, leaving 5 bases not matched to a gene. CDR3 DNA sequence: TGTGCCAGCAGTTTAGCCCGACTAGCGGCCGACAATGAGCAGTTCTTC. Its protein is CASSLARLAADNEQFF.

This chain uses TRBV25-1 with TRBJ1-2, with D maybe TRBD1 (5 bases). V was clipped by 4 bases and J by 4 bases, with 13 bases between them. CDR3 length: 14 amino acids. Germline-derived CDR1 and CDR2 are MGHDK and SYGVNS. CDR3 loop: CASSGGGGSYGYTF. In DNA form, the CDR3 reads TGTGCCAGCAGTGGGGGTGGGGGTTCCTATGGCTACACCTTC.

This clonotype has a count of ten or more. V usage is TRBV11-3 and J usage is TRBJ2-2; TRBD2 matches at 7 bases. The V gene's germline CDR1 is SGHNT and CDR2 YENEEA. V shed 2 bases and J 0 bases; nucleotides not matched to a gene: 3. The length of the CDR3 is 16 residues. CDR3 sequence: CASSLTSGANTGELFF. DNA of the CDR3: TGTGCCAGCAGCTTAACCAGCGGGGCGAACACCGGGGAGCTGTTTTTT.

This chain links TRBV29-1 with TRBJ2-2, with D unresolved. There are 11 residues in the CDR3. Trimming stripped 2 bases from V and 8 bases from J, with 6 bases between. Germline assignment: CDR1 SQVTM and CDR2 ANQGSEA. In DNA form, the CDR3 reads TGCAGCGTTGAAACTACAGGGGAGCTGTTTTTT. Amino acid sequence: CSVETTGELFF.

This clonotype appeared once. This sequence may be a read error, since a much larger clone differs from it by one base. Here the CDR3 omits its conserved ending phenylalanine or tryptophan, so a read error is the likely source. The genes are TRBV7-9 and TRBJ1-1, with D tentatively TRBD1 (5 bases). V was cut by 6 bases and J by 0 bases, with 17 bases left in between. CDR1 is SEHNR and CDR2 is FQNEAQ in the germline V gene (reference sequence). This CDR3 is built from 16 residues. The CDR3 loop reads CASSRGSGPMNTEAFL. The CDR3 nucleotides read TGTGCCAGCAGTCGGGGGTCTGGGCCGATGAACACTGAAGCTTTCCTT.

The sample holds many counts of this clonotype. The CDR3 protein is CASGSLQGARSDTQYF. CDR3 DNA sequence: TGTGCCAGCGGGAGTTTACAGGGGGCGAGATCAGATACGCAGTATTTT. The V and J genes are TRBV25-1 and TRBJ2-3; the match to TRBD1 covers 9 bases. The germline gives CDR1 MGHDK, CDR2 SYGVNS. Trimming cost V 8 bases and J 4 bases; bases outside gene matches: 13. The CDR3 is 16 residues long. Full variable domain (missing parts from reference TRBV25-1 and TRBJ2-3): EADIYQTPRYLVIGTGKKITLECSQTMGHDKMYWYQQDPGMELHLIHYSYGVNSTEKGDLSSESTVSRIRTEHFPLTLESARPSHTSQYLCASGSLQGARSDTQYFGPGTRLTVL.

Only a few counts were recorded for this clonotype. Since a much larger clone is just one base distant, this may be a read error. The chain is built from TRBV7-9 and TRBJ2-5; no reliable D call. The germline V gene has CDR1 SEHNR and CDR2 FQNEAQ (reference sequence). The CDR3 is 13 amino acids. V was cut by 1 base and J by 3 bases, with 6 bases left in between. CDR3 region: CASSLGAEETQYF. Here the CDR3 DNA reads TGTGCCAGCAGCTTAGGGGCAGAAGAGACCCAGTACTTC.

At least ten counts were recorded for this clonotype. CDR3 region: CASSILRTQETQYF. CDR3 bases: TGTGCCAGCAGCATCCTCCGGACCCAAGAGACCCAGTACTTC. This chain joins TRBV11-2 and TRBJ2-5; D gene ambiguous. The CDR3 sequence is 14 residues long. Looked up from germline, CDR1 is SGHAT and CDR2 is FQNNGV. V shed 5 bases and J shed 1 base, with 11 bases lying between them.

This clonotype was observed at least ten times. The chain is built from TRBV19 and TRBJ2-7; TRBD1 is a possible D gene (5 bases). Between the trimmed V and J ends, which lost 4 bases and 4 bases, there was a span of 11 bases. CDR1 and CDR2 (germline): LNHDA, SQIVND (reference sequence). This CDR3 region has 13 residues. CDR3 region: CASSKQDGYEQYF. In DNA form, the CDR3 reads TGTGCCAGTAGTAAACAGGACGGGTACGAGCAGTACTTC.

This clonotype showed up many times. The CDR3 nucleotides are TGTGCCAGCTCATCCGAGCAGGTTACCAATAATTCACCCCTCCACTTT. It specifies CASSSEQVTNNSPLHF. The chain uses TRBV18 and TRBJ1-6; D is unclear. Germline CDR1 and CDR2: KGHSH and LQKENI. V was pared by 5 bases and J by 5 bases, with 16 bases between. The CDR3 length is 16 residues.

This chain uses TRBV7-3 with TRBJ2-1, with D perhaps matching TRBD2 (6 bases). The CDR3 is 16 residues long. Germline CDR1 SGHTA, CDR2 FQGTGA. The V gene lost 2 bases and the J gene lost 5 bases, with 16 bases spanning the gap. The CDR3 DNA reads as TGTGCCAGCAGCTTACGCCCCGGGACTGATAACAATGAGCAGTTCTTC. Protein: CASSLRPGTDNNEQFF.

This clonotype was counted a few times. A read error may be the cause here, since a much bigger clone is one base away. The chain combines TRBV5-1 with TRBJ2-2, with D maybe TRBD2 (6 bases). CDR3 size: 14 residues. CDR1 and CDR2 from the germline V gene are SGHRS and YFSETQ. The CDR3, as DNA: TGCGCCAGCAGCTTACAGCCGGAATCCGGGGGGCTGTTTTTT. It translates to CASSLQPESGGLFF.

This clonotype was observed a handful of times. A much bigger clone sits one base away, suggesting this may be a read error. V gene TRBV6-5 combines with J gene TRBJ1-2, with D possibly TRBD1 on 6 matching bases. From germline, CDR1 is MNHEY and CDR2 SVGAGI. The V and J ends lost 7 bases and 4 bases respectively, with 19 bases between them. The CDR3 length is 15 residues. CDR3 in DNA: TGTGCCAGCACCCAGGGTTCAGGGGACGGCTATGGCTACACCTTC. As protein: CASTQGSGDGYGYTF.

This clonotype was found many times. This chain joins TRBV3-1 and TRBJ2-7, with 10 bases lining up with TRBD1. This CDR3 has 16 residues. V trimming: 3 bases; J trimming: 5 bases; junction bases outside the gene matches: 10. Germline CDR1 reads LGHDT; CDR2 reads YNNKEL (reference sequence). The CDR3 DNA follows: TGTGCCAGCAGCCAGGCGCGGCAGACAGGGGGCGACGAGCAGTACTTC. Its protein product is CASSQARQTGGDEQYF.

There are many counts of this clonotype. The rearrangement joins TRBV9 to TRBJ2-3, with D perhaps assigned TRBD1 or TRBD2 (6 bases each). CDR1 and CDR2 (germline): SGDLS, YYNGEE. The V end was cut by 0 bases, the J end by 2 bases, with 13 bases between. The CDR3 is 16 amino acids. This chain's CDR3 is CASSVGGGRNTDTQYF. As DNA, the CDR3 is TGTGCCAGCAGCGTAGGTGGGGGGCGAAACACAGATACGCAGTATTTT.

This clonotype has ten or more counts. The gene calls are TRBV20-1 and TRBJ2-5; no reliable D call. Trimming cost V 5 bases and J 0 bases, with 10 bases left between them. This CDR3 comprises 13 residues. Per germline, CDR1 DFQATT and CDR2 SNEGSKA (reference sequence). The CDR3 sequence: CSAPPWDQETQYF. CDR3 nucleotide sequence: TGCAGTGCTCCTCCCTGGGACCAAGAGACCCAGTACTTC.

This clonotype was found many times. Sequence at one end of the junction differs from germline and may be a read error. The chain is built from TRBV2 and TRBJ2-3, with D perhaps assigned TRBD1 or TRBD2 (5 bases each). This CDR3 contains 16 residues. Germline-derived CDR1 and CDR2 are SNHLY and FYNNEI. In nucleotides, the CDR3 is TGTGCCAGCAGTGAAGAATCTTCCCCTAGCACAGGTACGCAGTATTTT. As protein: CASSEESSPSTGTQYF.

This clonotype occurred many times. The V call is TRBV20-1, the J call TRBJ1-6, with D uncertain. The germline V gene has CDR1 DFQATT and CDR2 SNEGSKA (reference sequence). V was shortened by 5 bases and J by 9 bases, with 20 bases between the two germline ends. This CDR3 is built from 15 residues. The CDR3 DNA follows: TGCAGTGCTGCCCGGAGCAGGTCTGTCGGTTCACCCCTCCACTTT. It encodes CSAARSRSVGSPLHF.

Many counts were recorded for this clonotype. Given a much more abundant clone one base away, this may be a read error. This chain links TRBV5-5 with TRBJ2-7; a weak D match, TRBD2 (5 bases). In germline, CDR1 is SGHKS, CDR2 YYEKEE (reference sequence). CDR3 size: 14 residues. V lost 3 bases and J 5 bases, leaving 15 bases between the germline ends. The CDR3 bases are TGTGCCAGCAGCTCCTTGGGAGCGCCCCACGAGCAGTACTTC. The encoded protein is CASSSLGAPHEQYF.

This clonotype was seen at least ten times. CDR3 region: CASSPLKGGGETQYF. CDR3 nucleotide sequence: TGCGCCAGCAGCCCCTTGAAGGGGGGTGGGGAGACCCAGTACTTC. The rearrangement uses TRBV5-1 and TRBJ2-5, with D tentatively TRBD1 or TRBD2 (6 bases each). Germline CDR1 is SGHRS and CDR2 is YFSETQ. The ends were cut back, 4 bases at V and 5 bases at J, with 18 bases in the middle. This CDR3 contains 15 residues.

This clonotype came up many times. The rearrangement joins TRBV18 to TRBJ2-3; TRBD1 is a possible D gene (5 bases). This CDR3 spans 12 amino acids. The V gene's germline CDR1 is KGHSH and CDR2 LQKENI. V shed 5 bases and J shed 6 bases, with 9 bases lying between them. The CDR3 nucleotides are TGTGCCAGCTCAGATTCAGGGGATACGCAGTATTTT. Residues: CASSDSGDTQYF.

In this sample, this clonotype turned up many times. This sequence joins TRBV29-1 and TRBJ1-2; the D gene is possibly TRBD1 (5 bases). The germline V and J ends were trimmed by 2 bases and 0 bases, with 10 bases remaining between them. Per germline, CDR1 SQVTM and CDR2 ANQGSEA. This CDR3 spans 14 amino acids. The CDR3 spells CSVEIRVPNYGYTF. CDR3 nucleotides: TGCAGCGTTGAAATCAGGGTTCCTAACTATGGCTACACCTTC.

This clonotype has a count of ten or more. The J gene is TRBJ2-3, the V gene TRBV6-2 or TRBV6-3, with TRBD1 as a possible D gene (6 bases). Looked up from germline, CDR1 is MNHEY and CDR2 is SVGEGT. The CDR3 is 14 amino acids. V lost 3 bases to trimming and J lost 5 bases, with 12 bases between them. The CDR3 reads CASSYPGAGDTQYF. The CDR3 DNA follows: TGTGCCAGCAGTTATCCAGGGGCGGGAGATACGCAGTATTTT.